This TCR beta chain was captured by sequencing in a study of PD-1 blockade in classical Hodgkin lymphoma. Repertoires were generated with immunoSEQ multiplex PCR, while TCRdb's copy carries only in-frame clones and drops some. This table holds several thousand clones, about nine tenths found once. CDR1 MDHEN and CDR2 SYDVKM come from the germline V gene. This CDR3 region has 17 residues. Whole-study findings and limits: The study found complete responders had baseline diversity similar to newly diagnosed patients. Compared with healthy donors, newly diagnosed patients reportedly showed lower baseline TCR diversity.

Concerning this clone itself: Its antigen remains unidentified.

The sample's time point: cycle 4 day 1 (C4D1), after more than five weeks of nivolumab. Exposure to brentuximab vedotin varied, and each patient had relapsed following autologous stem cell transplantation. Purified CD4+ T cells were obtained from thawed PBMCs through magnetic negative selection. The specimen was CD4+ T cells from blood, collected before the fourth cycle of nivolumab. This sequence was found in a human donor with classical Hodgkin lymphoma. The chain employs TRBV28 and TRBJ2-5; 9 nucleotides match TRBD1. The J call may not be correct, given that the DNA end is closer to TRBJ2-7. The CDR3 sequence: CASRRGQGRNHGYEQYF. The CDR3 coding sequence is TGTGCCAGCAGACGGGGACAGGGTAGGAATCACGGCTACGAGCAGTACTTC.